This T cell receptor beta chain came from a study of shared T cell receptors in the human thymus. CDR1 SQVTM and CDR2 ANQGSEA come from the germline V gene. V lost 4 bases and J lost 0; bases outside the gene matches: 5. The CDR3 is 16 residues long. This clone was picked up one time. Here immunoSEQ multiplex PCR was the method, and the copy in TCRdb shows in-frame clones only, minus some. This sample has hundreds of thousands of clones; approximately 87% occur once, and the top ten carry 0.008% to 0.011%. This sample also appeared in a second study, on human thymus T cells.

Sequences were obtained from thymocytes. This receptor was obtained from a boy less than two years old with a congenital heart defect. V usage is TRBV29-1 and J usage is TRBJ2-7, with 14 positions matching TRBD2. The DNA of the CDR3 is TGCAGCGTTGGACTAGCGGGAGGGCAGAACTCCTACGAGCAGTACTTC. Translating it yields CSVGLAGGQNSYEQYF.